This T cell receptor beta chain is drawn from a study of OX40 agonist ivuxolimab in advanced cancers. Study background: Administration of intravenous ivuxolimab to patients occurred every 2 weeks at 0.01 to 10 mg/kg. Earlier treatment with anti-PD-1, anti-PD-L1 or anti-CTLA-4 was permitted, and roughly 42% had received some. Partial response was recorded in three patients: one hepatocellular carcinoma and two cutaneous melanoma cases.

This clone was observed a few times. Data came from immunoSEQ multiplex PCR; TCRdb stores just in-frame clones and leaves some out. Of tens of thousands of clones listed, just over 85% are singletons. The sequencing used CD4+ or CD8+ T cells sorted from blood, collected in a trial of the OX40 agonist ivuxolimab. The sequence was obtained from an adult with an advanced solid tumor such as melanoma, head and neck, liver or kidney cancer.

CDR3 coding DNA: TGTGCCAGCAGTTTCGGGACTCGCAGCCCCTATGGCTACACCTTC. Amino acids: CASSFGTRSPYGYTF. This rearrangement joins TRBV28 to TRBJ1-2; a possible D gene is TRBD1 (5 bases). The CDR3 has 15 residues. V was clipped by 3 bases and J by 4 bases, with 15 bases between them. Germline V gene lookup returns CDR1 MDHEN and CDR2 SYDVKM.